The rows below give T cell receptor beta chains drawn from one sample of a study of blood T cell repertoires in COVID-19. Data came from immunoSEQ multiplex PCR; TCRdb stores just in-frame clones and leaves some out. The sample holds around 150,000 clones, roughly four fifths seen once. Sequenced material: peripheral blood. Source of these receptors: a man aged 55 to 70 with active or convalescent COVID-19. Each CDR3 is given with its conserved first and last residue. The D gene is left open where the match is weak. For some rows the clone size is stated as once, few or many, or as a class when expanded; others skip it.

size	D	V	J	DNA	CDR3
-	TRBD1	TRBV6-1	TRBJ1-4	TGTGCCAGCAGTGAACCCTTTACAGGCAGGGGGTATGAAAAACTGTTTTTT	CASSEPFTGRGYEKLFF
-	-	TRBV6-6	TRBJ2-7	TGTGCCAGCAGTTCCCCGGGACTTGGGGCGGGTGAGCAGTACTTC	CASSSPGLGAGEQYF
few	-	TRBV2	TRBJ1-3	TGTGCCAGCAGTCAGGACAGTTATTCTGGAAACACCATATATTTT	CASSQDSYSGNTIYF
-	TRBD1	TRBV6-1	TRBJ1-3	TGTGCGGCCAGGACAGGAGACTCTGGAAACACCATATATTTT	CAARTGDSGNTIYF
-	TRBD2	TRBV4-2	TRBJ2-7	TGTGCCAGCAGCCAGACTAGCGGGAGGCCGTCGGCAAAGTACTTC	CASSQTSGRPSAKYF
-	-	TRBV6-1	TRBJ1-2	TGTGCCAGCAGTGAAACCCCCGGGGATTACTATGGCTACACCTTC	CASSETPGDYYGYTF
many	-	TRBV19	TRBJ2-7	TGTGCCAGTACCAAAAACCCAGACGGGTCTGAAGAGCAGTACTTC	CASTKNPDGSEEQYF
-	TRBD1	TRBV6-4	TRBJ2-3	TGTGCCAGCAGTGACGGGACAGGGGCAGATACGCAGTATTTT	CASSDGTGADTQYF
-	TRBD2	TRBV19	TRBJ2-1	TGTGCCAGTAGTCTTTTAGCGGGGGGACACAATGAGCAGTTCTTC	CASSLLAGGHNEQFF
-	TRBD1	TRBV5-1	TRBJ2-7	TGCGCCAGCAGGTATGGACAGGGTGGCTACGAGCAGTACTTC	CASRYGQGGYEQYF
-	TRBD2	TRBV18	TRBJ2-5	TGTGCCAGCTCACCACCGGGACTAGCGGGAGTACGAGAGACCCAGTACTTC	CASSPPGLAGVRETQYF
-	TRBD2	TRBV5-1	TRBJ2-7	TGCGCCAGCAGCCGTGCGGGGGAGACGGTCCACGAGCAGTACTTC	CASSRAGETVHEQYF
-	-	TRBV18	TRBJ2-4	TGTGCCAGCTCACCACCGGTACAGACCTCAGCCAAAAACATTCAGTACTTC	CASSPPVQTSAKNIQYF
-	-	TRBV11-3	TRBJ2-5	TGTGCCAGCAGCTTCGGGGTTGTGGAGACCCAGTACTTC	CASSFGVVETQYF
-	-	TRBV5-5	TRBJ2-5	TGTGCCAGCAGCTTGGACAGCCTCTGGGAGACCCAGTACTTC	CASSLDSLWETQYF
few	-	TRBV3-1/TRBV3-2	TRBJ1-2	TGTGCCAGCAGCCAAGATCTTGGCGGCTATGGCTACACCTTC	CASSQDLGGYGYTF
few	-	TRBV12-3/TRBV12-4	TRBJ1-2	TGTGCCAGCAGCCAAGGTCGAGGCTATGGCTACACCTTC	CASSQGRGYGYTF
-	TRBD1	TRBV13	TRBJ2-7	TGTGCCAGCAGCTTCTCCGGGACAGGGGTGCACGGGCAGTACTTC	CASSFSGTGVHGQYF
-	TRBD1	TRBV7-9	TRBJ1-2	TGTGCCAGCAGCAGAGGACAGGGTGAAGGCTACACCTTC	CASSRGQGEGYTF
few	TRBD1	TRBV11-1	TRBJ2-2	TGTGCCAGCAGCTACAGGGGGGCAGGGCAACCCGGGGAGCTGTTTTTT	CASSYRGAGQPGELFF
-	TRBD1	TRBV29-1	TRBJ2-7	TGCAGCGTTAACGGACAGGATTCATCCCTAACCTACGAGCAGTACTTC	CSVNGQDSSLTYEQYF
few	-	TRBV29-1	TRBJ2-7	TGCAGCGTCGTAGACAGATTCTCCTACGAGCAGTACTTC	CSVVDRFSYEQYF
-	TRBD1	TRBV20-1	TRBJ2-5	TGCAGTGCGAGTCGACAGGGGGGGGGTACCCAGTACTTC	CSASRQGGGTQYF
few	TRBD2	TRBV10-3	TRBJ2-5	TGTGCCATCAGCACTAGCGGGACAGCCGAGACCCAGTACTTC	CAISTSGTAETQYF
-	TRBD1	TRBV15	TRBJ1-2	TGTGCCACCAGCAGAGGACATGACAGGGAAAGCTATGGCTACACCTTC	CATSRGHDRESYGYTF
-	TRBD1	TRBV12-3/TRBV12-4	TRBJ2-3	TGTGCCAGCAGCCCGACAGGGTTCCGTTTGTATTTT	CASSPTGFRLYF
-	-	TRBV7-6	TRBJ1-5	TGTGCCAGCAGCTTACAACAGGGCCCCCAGCATTTT	CASSLQQGPQHF
-	TRBD1	TRBV6-4	TRBJ2-7	TGTGCCAGCAGTGCCGGGACAGGCCCCTACGAGCAGTACTTC	CASSAGTGPYEQYF
-	TRBD1	TRBV5-1	TRBJ1-3	TGCGCCAGCAGCTCAACAGGGGTTGGAAACACCATATATTTT	CASSSTGVGNTIYF
-	-	TRBV28	TRBJ2-7	TGTGCCAGCAGCCCGAGTTTGAGCACAGGGTTCGAGCAGTACTTC	CASSPSLSTGFEQYF
-	TRBD1	TRBV19	TRBJ2-2	TGTGCCAGTAGTCTGGCCGGGACAGGGCCTACACTAACCGGGGAGCTGTTTTTT	CASSLAGTGPTLTGELFF
-	-	TRBV2	TRBJ1-4	TGTGCCAGCAGTGAGTTACAGGGCCGAATTAGTGAAAAACTGTTTTTT	CASSELQGRISEKLFF
-	-	TRBV18	TRBJ2-3	TGTGCCAGCTCACCCCCGGTGGGCACAGATACGCAGTATTTT	CASSPPVGTDTQYF
few	TRBD1	TRBV2	TRBJ1-2	TGTGCCAGCAGTGAAAGGACAGGCAACTATGGCTACACCTTC	CASSERTGNYGYTF
-	-	TRBV7-9	TRBJ1-1	TGTGCCAGCAGCTTCAACACAGGGATGAACACTGAAGCTTTCTTT	CASSFNTGMNTEAFF
few	TRBD1	TRBV3-1/TRBV3-2	TRBJ2-4	TGTGCCAGCAGCCAACGACAGGGAGCCAAAAACATTCAGTACTTC	CASSQRQGAKNIQYF
-	-	TRBV29-1	TRBJ2-7	TGCAGCGTTGAGGAGCCTGATAGCTCCTACGAGCAGTACTTC	CSVEEPDSSYEQYF
-	-	TRBV24-1	TRBJ2-1	TGTGCCACCAGCGCCATAGGAGGGACTGGTAGCAATGAGCAGTTCTTC	CATSAIGGTGSNEQFF
-	-	TRBV19	TRBJ1-2	TGTGCCAGTAGTATAGGGGGGCGGAATGGCTACACCTTC	CASSIGGRNGYTF
-	-	TRBV28	TRBJ2-1	TGTGCCAGCAGTTTCCAAGGGCGGGACGGGGAATTTATCGTGCAGTTCTTC	CASSFQGRDGEFIVQFF
-	TRBD1	TRBV7-6	TRBJ2-3	TGTGCCAGCAGCTTAGATCGTGACAGGGCACACCTTAGCACAGATACGCAGTATTTT	CASSLDRDRAHLSTDTQYF
-	TRBD2	TRBV28	TRBJ2-7	TGTGCCAGCAGTGTGCTAGCGGGAGGTGCCGAGCAGTACTTC	CASSVLAGGAEQYF